Listed here are 25 T cell receptor beta chains from one sample, sequenced in a study of technical replicates of blood from several donors. The assay was immunoSEQ multiplex PCR, and TCRdb's table has in-frame clones only and misses some. The sample shows approximately 74,000 clones, over 75% of them seen only once. The sequenced material came from PBMCs. The receptors come from a human donor in good health. Some clones in this sample may be carry-over from other donors' samples.

The chain uses TRBV4-3 and TRBJ2-4; possible D gene TRBD2, 6 bases. The CDR3 totals 15 residues. With 0 bases removed from V and 6 bases from J, the gap between germline ends came to 12 bases. From germline, CDR1 is LGHNA and CDR2 YSLEER. CDR3 loop: CASSQELAEINIQYF. The CDR3 region has the DNA TGCGCCAGCAGCCAAGAGTTAGCGGAGATAAACATTCAGTACTTC.

The chain carries TRBV6-1 and TRBJ2-1; 9 bases are a match to TRBD2. Germline CDR1 MNHNS, CDR2 SASEGT. The CDR3 covers 15 residues. V gave up 1 base and J gave up 8 bases; unmatched junction bases: 6. The CDR3 nucleotides read TGTGCCAGCAGTGAAGAAATAGCGGGAGTAGATGAGCAGTTCTTC. Translation gives CASSEEIAGVDEQFF.

The chain uses TRBV6-1 and TRBJ1-1; D is unresolved. Germline CDR1 reads MNHNS; CDR2 reads SASEGT. CDR3 length equals 14 residues. V was shortened by 6 bases and J by 4 bases, with 15 bases between the two germline ends. For the CDR3, the DNA is TGTGCCAGCAGCTCGAAGCCGATCGGCACTGAAGCTTTCTTT. Translated: CASSSKPIGTEAFF.

The chain links TRBV5-1 to TRBJ1-2; no definite D call. V gave up 4 bases and J gave up 2 bases, with 15 bases separating them. Germline V lookup: CDR1 SGHRS, CDR2 YFSETQ. This CDR3 has 15 residues. CDR3 coding DNA: TGCGCCAGCAGCGGTAGTCGACTTTCAAACTATGGCTACACCTTC. Residues: CASSGSRLSNYGYTF.

The chain combines TRBV9 with TRBJ1-3; no definite D call. The CDR3 is made up of 14 amino acids. Deletions cut 2 bases from V and 4 bases from J, with 10 bases between. Germline loops: CDR1 SGDLS, CDR2 YYNGEE. CDR3 sequence (DNA): TGTGCCAGCAGCGTCAATGAGGCCGGAAACACCATATATTTT. Its translation is CASSVNEAGNTIYF.

The chain links TRBV19 to TRBJ2-1; 9 nucleotides match TRBD1. Germline V CDR1 and CDR2: LNHDA, SQIVND (reference sequence). Trimming at V came to 8 bases and at J to 6 bases, leaving 8 bases not matched to a gene. The CDR3 sequence is 14 residues long. CDR3 in amino acids: CASEQGAQGNEQFF. CDR3 in DNA: TGTGCCAGTGAACAGGGGGCGCAGGGCAATGAGCAGTTCTTC.

The V and J genes are TRBV7-2 and TRBJ1-3; no reliable D call. The germline V gene has CDR1 SGHTA and CDR2 FQGNSA. The V end lost 1 base, the J end lost 4 bases, and 8 bases lay between the germline ends. This CDR3 spans 14 amino acids. The CDR3 coding sequence is TGTGCCAGCAGCTTAGTCGGCAGGGGAAACACCATATATTTT. This gives the protein CASSLVGRGNTIYF.

This clone was counted between two and nine times. CDR3 coding DNA: TGTGCCAGCAGCGCACAGGGGGAGTATGGCTACACCTTC. It is translated as CASSAQGEYGYTF. V and J are TRBV5-8 and TRBJ1-2; 8 nucleotides agree with TRBD1. Germline values: CDR1 SGHTS, CDR2 YDEGEE. The CDR3 contains 13 residues. J gave up 5 bases and V 4 bases, and 4 bases lay outside the gene matches.

Many counts were recorded for this clone. J is TRBJ2-7 and V is TRBV30, with D possibly TRBD2 on 6 matching bases. Germline V gene data show CDR1 as GTSNPN and CDR2 as SVGIG (reference sequence). Trimming removed 0 bases at V and 0 bases at J, with 15 bases between. The CDR3 has 16 amino acids. The CDR3: CAWSVLAGSSSYEQYF. CDR3 DNA: TGTGCCTGGAGTGTACTGGCGGGGTCAAGCTCCTACGAGCAGTACTTC.

This clone was picked up a small number of times. The chain combines TRBV2 with TRBJ1-6; D may be TRBD1 (5 bases). CDR1 is SNHLY, CDR2 FYNNEI, per germline. The CDR3 spans 15 residues. V was pared by 6 bases and J by 6 bases, with 15 bases between. The CDR3 loop is CASRLQGLTNSPLHF. The CDR3 DNA follows: TGTGCCAGCAGACTTCAGGGACTGACTAATTCACCCCTCCACTTT.

J is TRBJ2-5 and V is TRBV6-6, with D tentatively TRBD2 (5 bases). Trimming pared 7 bases from V and 1 base from J, leaving 13 bases between. The CDR3 spans 14 residues. CDR1 is MNHNY and CDR2 is SVGAGI in the germline V gene (reference sequence). This CDR3 is CASTPARAQETQYF. The CDR3 DNA follows: TGTGCCAGCACCCCGGCGCGGGCCCAAGAGACCCAGTACTTC.

This chain connects TRBV9 to TRBJ2-7; 7 bases fit TRBD1. V was pared by 3 bases and J by 7 bases, with 10 bases of the junction left unmatched. This CDR3 has 14 amino acids. The germline gives CDR1 SGDLS, CDR2 YYNGEE. The CDR3 sequence is CASSGRGTEGEQYF. The CDR3 bases are TGTGCCAGCAGCGGCAGAGGGACAGAGGGAGAGCAGTACTTC.

V is TRBV21-1 and J is TRBJ2-7; the table gives TRBD2 as D, unverified against the DNA. TRBV21-1 is designated a pseudogene. The CDR3 extends over 14 amino acids. For the CDR3, the DNA is TGTGCCAGCAGCATCGGGGGTAGCTCCTACGAGCAGTACTTC. Its translation is CASSIGGSSYEQYF.

The V call is TRBV27, the J call TRBJ2-7; 7 positions agree with TRBD1. Germline V gene lookup returns CDR1 MNHEY and CDR2 SMNVEV (reference sequence). This CDR3 contains 15 residues. V lost 3 bases, J lost 2 bases, and 7 bases stayed unmatched. The CDR3 bases are TGTGCCAGCAGTTTGGCTCCGGGACAGACCTACGAGCAGTACTTC. Translating gives CASSLAPGQTYEQYF.

This clone was picked up one time. The J gene is TRBJ1-2, the V gene TRBV7-9, with D unclear. Trimming stripped 10 bases from V and 3 bases from J, with 6 bases between. The CDR3 has 10 amino acids. Germline CDR1 is SEHNR and CDR2 is FQNEAQ (reference sequence). This CDR3 reads CANGDYGYTF. CDR3 in DNA: TGTGCCAACGGGGACTATGGCTACACCTTC. Combining the CDR3 with reference TRBV7-9 and TRBJ1-2 gives the whole variable domain DTGVSQNPRHKITKRGQNVTFRCDPISEHNRLYWYRQTLGQGPEFLTYFQNEAQLEKSRLLSDRFSAERPKGSFSTLEIQRTEQGDSAMYLCANGDYGYTFGSGTRLTVV.

The chain carries TRBV11-2 and TRBJ2-2; D uncertain. Trimming left V 2 bases short and J 7 bases short, with 11 bases between. From germline, CDR1 is SGHAT and CDR2 FQNNGV. This CDR3 comprises 14 residues. The CDR3 region has the DNA TGTGCCAGCAGCTTAAATGTATTTATCGGGGAGCTGTTTTTT. Translation: CASSLNVFIGELFF.

The CDR3: CAISGTDNEKLFF. For the CDR3, the DNA is TGTGCCATCAGCGGAACAGACAATGAAAAACTGTTTTTT. The chain is built from TRBV10-3 and TRBJ1-4; D not resolved. V shed 6 bases and J shed 5 bases, with 10 bases lying between them. The CDR3 runs 13 residues. Per the germline V gene, CDR1 is ENHRY and CDR2 is SYGVKD.

The chain has TRBV4-2 and TRBJ2-1; TRBD2 aligns across 11 bases. Germline assignment: CDR1 LGHNA and CDR2 YNFKEQ. Trimming cost V 1 base and J 7 bases; bases outside gene matches: 3. This CDR3 has 15 amino acids. The CDR3 is CASSQASGGFNEQFF. Here the CDR3 DNA reads TGTGCCAGCAGCCAAGCTAGCGGGGGGTTTAATGAGCAGTTCTTC.

This chain uses TRBV7-2 with TRBJ2-1, with 12 bases that match TRBD2. Germline CDR1 SGHTA, CDR2 FQGNSA. CDR3 length equals 16 residues. With 3 bases clipped from V and 3 bases from J, the junction kept 3 bases outside the gene matches. The CDR3 reads CASSFASGGDYNEQFF. CDR3 DNA: TGTGCCAGCAGCTTCGCTAGCGGGGGGGACTACAATGAGCAGTTCTTC.

The J gene is TRBJ2-7, the V gene TRBV19; D gene ambiguous. The ends were cut back, 4 bases at V and 3 bases at J, with 13 bases in the middle. This CDR3 has 14 amino acids. Germline assignment: CDR1 LNHDA and CDR2 SQIVND (reference sequence). CDR3: CASSTSAGYYEQYF. The CDR3 DNA is TGTGCCAGTAGTACCTCGGCCGGGTACTACGAGCAGTACTTC.

This clone was recorded once. This chain connects TRBV19 to TRBJ2-3, with 7 nucleotides matching TRBD1. J was trimmed by 0 bases and V by 8 bases; bases with no gene match: 8. The length of the CDR3 is 15 residues. Per germline, CDR1 LNHDA and CDR2 SQIVND (reference sequence). The CDR3 bases are TGTGCCAGTCGGGACAGAGGCCGGAGCACAGATACGCAGTATTTT. It encodes CASRDRGRSTDTQYF.

The DNA for the CDR3 is TGTGCCAGCAGCTTGACAGGGGGCGGCAACACTGAAGCTTTCTTT. Protein sequence: CASSLTGGGNTEAFF. This chain links TRBV5-6 with TRBJ1-1; 9 bases are a match to TRBD1. V was pared by 1 base and J by 2 bases, with 3 bases of the junction left unmatched. The germline CDR1 and CDR2 sequences are SGHDT and YYEEEE. The CDR3 loop spans 15 amino acids. Filled out from reference TRBV5-6 and TRBJ1-1, the complete variable domain reads DAGVTQSPTHLIKTRGQQVTLRCSPKSGHDTVSWYQQALGQGPQFIFQYYEEEERQRGNFPDRFSGHQFPNYSSELNVNALLLGDSALYLCASSLTGGGNTEAFFGQGTRLTVV.

The sample holds one count of this clone. V is TRBV30 and J is TRBJ2-1; 8 nucleotides match TRBD2. CDR3 length equals 14 residues. Germline loops: CDR1 GTSNPN, CDR2 SVGIG (reference sequence). V dropped 5 bases and J dropped 7; count of bases not matched to a gene: 10. The CDR3 reads CAWPPRGDRNEQFF. CDR3 in DNA: TGTGCCTGGCCCCCGCGGGGGGACCGTAATGAGCAGTTCTTC.

The chain employs TRBV9 and TRBJ1-2; D is possibly TRBD1 (5 bases). The germline V and J ends were trimmed by 7 bases and 2 bases, with 15 bases remaining between them. Germline CDR1 reads SGDLS; CDR2 reads YYNGEE. The CDR3 is 14 amino acids. CDR3 in DNA: TGTGCCAGCTCTGCGTGGCCAGGGAACTATGGCTACACCTTC. As protein: CASSAWPGNYGYTF.

This clone has a single count. The V call is TRBV2, the J call TRBJ2-1, with 7 bases identical to TRBD2. Germline V CDR1 and CDR2: SNHLY, FYNNEI. Unmatched junction bases numbered 6, after V lost 7 bases and J lost 6 bases. CDR3 size: 13 residues. CDR3 sequence (DNA): TGTGCCAGCAATCGAGCGGGACCCAATGAGCAGTTCTTC. It encodes CASNRAGPNEQFF.